Following are 2 T cell receptor beta chains from one sample sequenced in a study of blood T cell repertoires in COVID-19. Using immunoSEQ multiplex PCR, the repertoire was profiled, and TCRdb retains in-frame clones only, with some absent. Counted here are some 80,000 clones, around nine tenths occurring once; the ten biggest clones make up about 21%. Sequencing was performed on peripheral blood. The receptor source for this set is a human donor in a cohort sampled during active COVID-19.

The rearrangement links TRBV6-2 or TRBV6-3 to TRBJ2-5, with 9 bases aligning to TRBD1. Trimming took 4 bases from V and 2 from J; bases not matched to a gene: 2. Germline CDR1 is MNHEY and CDR2 is SVGEGT. The CDR3 is made up of 14 amino acids. The CDR3 protein is CASSSDRGQETQYF. CDR3 nucleotide sequence: TGTGCCAGCAGTTCCGACAGGGGGCAAGAGACCCAGTACTTC.

The chain couples TRBV5-1 to TRBJ1-5, with 10 positions matching TRBD1. CDR3 size: 17 residues. CDR1 and CDR2 from the germline V gene are SGHRS and YFSETQ. V gave up 0 bases and J gave up 4 bases; unmatched junction bases: 7. The CDR3 sequence: CASSLGSGTGDNQPQHF. CDR3 nucleotides: TGCGCCAGCAGCTTGGGGTCCGGGACAGGGGATAATCAGCCCCAGCATTTT. The full variable domain, rest sourced from reference TRBV5-1 and TRBJ1-5, is KAGVTQTPRYLIKTRGQQVTLSCSPISGHRSVSWYQQTPGQGLQFLFEYFSETQRNKGNFPGRFSGRQFSNSRSEMNVSTLELGDSALYLCASSLGSGTGDNQPQHFGDGTRLSIL.